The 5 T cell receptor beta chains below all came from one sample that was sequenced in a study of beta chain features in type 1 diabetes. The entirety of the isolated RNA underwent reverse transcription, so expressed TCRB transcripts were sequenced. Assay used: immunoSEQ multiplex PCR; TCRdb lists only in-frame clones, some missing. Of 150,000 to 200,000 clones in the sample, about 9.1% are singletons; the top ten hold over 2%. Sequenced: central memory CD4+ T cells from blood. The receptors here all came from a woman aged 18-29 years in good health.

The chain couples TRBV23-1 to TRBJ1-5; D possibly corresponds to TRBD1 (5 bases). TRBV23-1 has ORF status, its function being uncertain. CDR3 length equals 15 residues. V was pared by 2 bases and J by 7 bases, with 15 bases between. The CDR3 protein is CASSQRGKVRQPQHF. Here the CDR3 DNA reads TGCGCCAGCAGTCAAAGGGGAAAGGTCAGGCAGCCCCAGCATTTT.

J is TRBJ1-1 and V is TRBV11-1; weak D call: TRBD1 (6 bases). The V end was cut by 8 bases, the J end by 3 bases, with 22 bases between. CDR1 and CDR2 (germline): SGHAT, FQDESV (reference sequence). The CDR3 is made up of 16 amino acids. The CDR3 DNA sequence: TGTGCCAGCGGTAACAGGGTGTTTGGGTCGGACACTGAAGCTTTCTTT. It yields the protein CASGNRVFGSDTEAFF.

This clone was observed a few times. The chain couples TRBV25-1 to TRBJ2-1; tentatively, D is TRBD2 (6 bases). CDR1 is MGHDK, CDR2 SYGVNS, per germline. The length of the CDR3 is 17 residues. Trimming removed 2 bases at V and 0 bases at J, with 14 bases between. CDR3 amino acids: CASSEGGAAYSYNEQFF. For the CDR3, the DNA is TGTGCCAGCAGTGAAGGCGGGGCGGCCTACTCCTACAATGAGCAGTTCTTC.

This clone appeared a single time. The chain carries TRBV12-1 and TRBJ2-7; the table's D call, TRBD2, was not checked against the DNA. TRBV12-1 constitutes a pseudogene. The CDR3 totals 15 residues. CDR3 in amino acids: CASSFASGGAAEQYF. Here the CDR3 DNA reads TGTGCCAGCAGCTTTGCAAGCGGGGGGGCCGCCGAGCAGTACTTC.

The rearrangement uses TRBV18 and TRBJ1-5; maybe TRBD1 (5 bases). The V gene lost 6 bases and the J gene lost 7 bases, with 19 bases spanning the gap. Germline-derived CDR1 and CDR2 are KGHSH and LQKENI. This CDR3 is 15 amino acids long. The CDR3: CASSEVSGLGQPQHF. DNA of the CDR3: TGTGCCAGCTCGGAGGTGTCGGGACTAGGGCAGCCCCAGCATTTT. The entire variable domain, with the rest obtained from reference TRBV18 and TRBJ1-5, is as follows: NAGVMQNPRHLVRRRGQEARLRCSPMKGHSHVYWYRQLPEEGLKFMVYLQKENIIDESGMPKERFSAEFPKEGPSILRIQQVVRGDSAAYFCASSEVSGLGQPQHFGDGTRLSIL.